This T cell receptor (beta chain) was recorded in a study of cytomegalovirus exposure and HLA in healthy donors. Background on the study: The approximately 120 million unique TCR beta sequences, from about 180 million T cells, were found by an earlier analysis.

The donors (healthy individuals) were bone marrow donors. The study ran its PCR with 60 Vbeta and 13 Jbeta primers. Method: immunoSEQ multiplex PCR; TCRdb's copy keeps in-frame clones and lacks some. The repertoire has roughly 180,000 clones, 77% of them found once; the top ten carry 3% to 4.5%. Trimming removed 6 bases at V and 10 bases at J, with 7 bases between. CDR1 and CDR2 (germline): MNHEY, SVGAGI. The CDR3 has 11 amino acids. The receptor comes from an older woman in good health and CMV-seropositive. This chain uses TRBV6-5 with TRBJ1-6; D unclear. Sample: PBMCs. CDR3 protein: CASSGGSPLHF. CDR3 nucleotide sequence: TGTGCCAGCAGCGGAGGGTCACCCCTCCACTTT.